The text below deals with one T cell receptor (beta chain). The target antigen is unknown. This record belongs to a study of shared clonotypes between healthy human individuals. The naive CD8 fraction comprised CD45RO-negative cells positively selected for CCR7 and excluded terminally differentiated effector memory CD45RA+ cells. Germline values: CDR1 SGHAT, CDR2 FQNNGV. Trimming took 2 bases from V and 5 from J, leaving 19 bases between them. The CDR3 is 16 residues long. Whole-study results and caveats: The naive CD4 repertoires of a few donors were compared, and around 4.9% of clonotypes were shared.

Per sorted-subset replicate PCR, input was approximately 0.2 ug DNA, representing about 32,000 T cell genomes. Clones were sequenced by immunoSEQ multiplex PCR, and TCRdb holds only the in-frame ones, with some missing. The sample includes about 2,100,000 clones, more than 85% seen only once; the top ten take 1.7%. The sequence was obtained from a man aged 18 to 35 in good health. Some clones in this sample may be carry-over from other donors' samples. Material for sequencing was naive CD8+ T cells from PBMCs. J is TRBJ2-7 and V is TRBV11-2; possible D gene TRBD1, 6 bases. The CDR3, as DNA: TGTGCCAGCAGCTTATTGGGGGCTAGCTTGGCGGACGAGCAGTACTTC. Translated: CASSLLGASLADEQYF. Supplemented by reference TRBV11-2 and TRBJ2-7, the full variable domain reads EAGVAQSPRYKIIEKRQSVAFWCNPISGHATLYWYQQILGQGPKLLIQFQNNGVVDDSQLPKDRFSAERLKGVDSTLKIQPAKLEDSAVYLCASSLLGASLADEQYFGPGTRLTVT.